These T cell receptor beta chains were read from a single sample in a study of cytomegalovirus exposure and HLA in healthy donors. Method: immunoSEQ multiplex PCR; TCRdb's copy keeps in-frame clones and lacks some. This sample has tens of thousands of clones; 88% occur once, and the top ten carry about 7%. What was sequenced was PBMCs. All receptors derive from a woman between 25 and 40 years old in good health and CMV-seronegative. CDR3s include the opening cysteine and the closing phenylalanine or tryptophan. The D gene is left open where the match is weak. Not every row has a clone size; where given, it reads once, few, many or a size class.

V	D	J	size	CDR3	DNA
TRBV25-1	-	TRBJ1-5	once	CASSELNQPQHF	TGTGCCAGCAGTGAATTAAATCAGCCCCAGCATTTT
TRBV28	TRBD1	TRBJ2-7	-	CASSLAGTGAGEQYF	TGTGCCAGCAGTTTAGCCGGGACAGGGGCTGGCGAGCAGTACTTC
TRBV19	-	TRBJ1-5	-	CASSIRVQGSQPQHF	TGTGCCAGTAGTATTAGGGTACAGGGAAGTCAGCCCCAGCATTTT
TRBV6-5	TRBD1	TRBJ1-1	-	CASSSRQGTYTEAFF	TGTGCCAGCAGTTCCCGACAGGGTACATACACTGAAGCTTTCTTT
TRBV6-5	TRBD1	TRBJ1-2	-	CASSLTGEGFGYTF	TGTGCCAGCAGCCTGACAGGGGAAGGGTTTGGCTACACCTTC
TRBV29-1	-	TRBJ2-5	-	CSAAPQGMNEETQYF	TGCAGCGCAGCCCCGCAGGGGATGAATGAAGAGACCCAGTACTTC
TRBV9	-	TRBJ2-2	-	CASSGRTEGPGGELFF	TGTGCCAGCAGCGGACGGACAGAGGGGCCCGGCGGGGAGCTGTTTTTT
TRBV29-1	TRBD1	TRBJ2-4	-	CSVITGTGINIQYF	TGCAGCGTCATAACCGGGACAGGGATAAACATTCAGTACTTC
TRBV6-6	-	TRBJ2-7	-	CASSYSRGNEQYF	TGTGCCAGCAGTTACTCGAGGGGGAACGAGCAGTACTTC
TRBV5-1	TRBD2	TRBJ2-3	-	CASSLQLAVGTDTQYF	TGCGCCAGCAGCCTACAACTAGCGGTGGGGACAGATACGCAGTATTTT
TRBV14	TRBD2	TRBJ2-7	-	CASSQDSGGPREQYF	TGTGCCAGCAGCCAAGATTCGGGAGGGCCCAGGGAGCAGTACTTC
TRBV19	-	TRBJ2-7	-	CASSIVGGFLGEQYF	TGTGCCAGTAGTATCGTTGGCGGGTTCCTTGGCGAGCAGTACTTC
TRBV5-1	-	TRBJ2-7	-	CASSVTTRRYEQYF	TGCGCCAGCAGCGTTACGACTAGAAGATACGAGCAGTACTTC
TRBV11-2	TRBD2	TRBJ2-7	-	CASSFADSGVSSYEQYF	TGTGCCAGCAGCTTCGCCGATAGCGGGGTCAGCTCCTACGAGCAGTACTTC
TRBV10-2	TRBD2	TRBJ2-7	-	CASTRGVGYEQYF	TGCGCCAGCACCCGGGGGGTCGGCTACGAGCAGTACTTC
TRBV2	-	TRBJ1-1	-	CASSTGGTGNTEAFF	TGTGCCAGCAGTACGGGGGGGACGGGGAACACTGAAGCTTTCTTT
TRBV7-8	TRBD2	TRBJ2-1	-	CASSLTSGFTHEQFF	TGTGCCAGCAGCCTCACTAGCGGCTTTACACATGAGCAGTTCTTC
TRBV9	TRBD1	TRBJ1-4	-	CASSPETPGGRTNEKLFF	TGTGCCAGCAGCCCAGAAACCCCAGGGGGCAGAACTAATGAAAAACTGTTTTTT
TRBV28	-	TRBJ2-1	few	CASSFPGDEQFF	TGTGCCAGCAGTTTCCCCGGAGATGAGCAGTTCTTC
TRBV28	-	TRBJ2-1	-	CASSFLAGVPEQFF	TGTGCCAGCAGTTTTCTAGCTGGAGTTCCTGAGCAGTTCTTC
TRBV5-1	TRBD1	TRBJ1-1	-	CASSPDRRGTEAFF	TGCGCCAGCAGCCCGGACAGGCGGGGCACTGAAGCTTTCTTT
TRBV5-1	TRBD1	TRBJ2-7	-	CASSRKDRAGEQYF	TGCGCCAGCAGCCGGAAGGACAGGGCGGGCGAGCAGTACTTC